This T cell receptor beta chain was documented in a study of T cell changes during pregnancy in multiple sclerosis. The assay was immunoSEQ multiplex PCR, and TCRdb's table has in-frame clones only and misses some. The table lists around 70,000 clones, approximately 94% of them singletons. The sequences come from peripheral blood, collected in the third trimester of pregnancy. This TCR was recovered from a female donor with multiple sclerosis, enrolled in a pregnancy study.

This CDR3 reads CASSFQDRGGELFF. The CDR3 bases are TGTGCCAGCAGCTTCCAGGACAGGGGGGGGGAGCTGTTTTTT. The J gene is TRBJ2-2, the V gene TRBV7-6; 10 bases align to TRBD1. The CDR3 is 14 residues long. From germline, CDR1 is SGHVS and CDR2 FNYEAQ. Trimming at V came to 3 bases and at J to 8 bases, leaving 3 bases not matched to a gene.